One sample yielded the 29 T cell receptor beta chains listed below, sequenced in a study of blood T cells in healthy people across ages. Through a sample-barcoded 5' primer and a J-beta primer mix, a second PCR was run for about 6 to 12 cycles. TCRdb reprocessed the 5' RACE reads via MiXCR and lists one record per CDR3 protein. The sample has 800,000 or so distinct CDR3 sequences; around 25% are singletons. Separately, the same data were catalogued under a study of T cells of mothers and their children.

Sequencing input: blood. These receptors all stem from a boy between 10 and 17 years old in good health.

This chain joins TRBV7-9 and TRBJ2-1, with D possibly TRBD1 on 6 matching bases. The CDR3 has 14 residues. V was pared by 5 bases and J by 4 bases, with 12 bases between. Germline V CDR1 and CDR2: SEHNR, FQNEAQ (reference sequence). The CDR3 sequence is CASSPAGQYNEQFF. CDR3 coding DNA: TGTGCCAGCAGCCCAGCCGGACAGTACAATGAGCAGTTCTTC.

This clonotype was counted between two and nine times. Written as DNA, the CDR3 is TGCAGTGCTAGAGGGGTAGGGGATGCCAAAAACATTCAGTACTTC. It encodes CSARGVGDAKNIQYF. The rearrangement uses TRBV20-1 and TRBJ2-4, with a possible D match to TRBD1 (5 bases). Germline V gene lookup returns CDR1 DFQATT and CDR2 SNEGSKA (reference sequence). The ends were cut back, 1 base at V and 1 base at J, with 11 bases in the middle. The CDR3 has 15 residues.

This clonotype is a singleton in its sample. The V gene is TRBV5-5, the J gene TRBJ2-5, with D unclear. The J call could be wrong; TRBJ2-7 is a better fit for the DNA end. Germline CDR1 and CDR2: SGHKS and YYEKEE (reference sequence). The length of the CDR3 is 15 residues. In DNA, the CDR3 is TGTGCCAGCAGCTTCGTTTCGGACGGAACCTACGAGCAGTACTTC. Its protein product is CASSFVSDGTYEQYF.

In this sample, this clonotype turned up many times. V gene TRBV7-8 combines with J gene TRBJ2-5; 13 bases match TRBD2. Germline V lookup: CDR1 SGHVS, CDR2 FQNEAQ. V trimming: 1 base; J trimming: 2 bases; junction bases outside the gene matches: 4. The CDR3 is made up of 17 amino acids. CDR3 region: CASSLGLAGGIQETQYF. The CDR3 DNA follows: TGTGCCAGCAGCTTAGGACTAGCGGGGGGTATTCAAGAGACCCAGTACTTC.

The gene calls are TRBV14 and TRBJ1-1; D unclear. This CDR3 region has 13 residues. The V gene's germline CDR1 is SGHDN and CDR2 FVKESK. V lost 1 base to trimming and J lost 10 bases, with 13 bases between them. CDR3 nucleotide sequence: TGTGCCAGCAGCCAAGGGGCAGAAGGTAGAGCTTTCTTT. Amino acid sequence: CASSQGAEGRAFF.

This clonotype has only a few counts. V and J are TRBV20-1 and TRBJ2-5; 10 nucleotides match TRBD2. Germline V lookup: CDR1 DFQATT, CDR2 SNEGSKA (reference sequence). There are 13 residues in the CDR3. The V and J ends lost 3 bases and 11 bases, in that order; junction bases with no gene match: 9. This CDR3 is CSASGAGGFEQYF. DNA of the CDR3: TGCAGTGCTAGCGGAGCGGGGGGGTTTGAGCAGTACTTC.

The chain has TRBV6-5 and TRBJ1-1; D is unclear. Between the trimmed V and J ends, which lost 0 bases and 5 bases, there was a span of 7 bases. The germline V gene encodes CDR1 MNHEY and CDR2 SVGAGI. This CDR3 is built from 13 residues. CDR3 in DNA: TGTGCCAGCAGTTACTCGGCCCGTACTGAAGCTTTCTTT. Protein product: CASSYSARTEAFF.

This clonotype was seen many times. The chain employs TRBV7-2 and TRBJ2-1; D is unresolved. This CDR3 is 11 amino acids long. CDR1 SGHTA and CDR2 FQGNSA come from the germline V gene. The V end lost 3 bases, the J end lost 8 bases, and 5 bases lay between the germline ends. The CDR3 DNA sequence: TGTGCCAGCAGCTTTAATGATGAGCAGTTCTTC. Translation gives CASSFNDEQFF.

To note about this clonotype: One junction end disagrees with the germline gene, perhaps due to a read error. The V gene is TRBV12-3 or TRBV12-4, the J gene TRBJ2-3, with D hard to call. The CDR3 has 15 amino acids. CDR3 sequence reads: CASSRTILSTDTQYF. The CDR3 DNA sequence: TGTGCCAGCAGTAGAACCATACTGAGCACAGATACGCAATATTTT.

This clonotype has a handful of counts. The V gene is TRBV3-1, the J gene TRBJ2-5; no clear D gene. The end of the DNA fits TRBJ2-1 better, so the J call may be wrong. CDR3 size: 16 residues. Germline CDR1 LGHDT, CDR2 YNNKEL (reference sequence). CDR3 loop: CASSPPRGGLGNEQFF. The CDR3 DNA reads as TGTGCCAGCAGCCCCCCCCGAGGTGGCCTGGGGAATGAGCAGTTCTTC.

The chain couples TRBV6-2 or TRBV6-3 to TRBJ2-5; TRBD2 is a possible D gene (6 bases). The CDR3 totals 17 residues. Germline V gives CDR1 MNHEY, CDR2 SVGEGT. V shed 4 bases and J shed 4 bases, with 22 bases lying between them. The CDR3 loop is CASSSRGDFPKGETQYF. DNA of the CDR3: TGTGCCAGCAGTTCCCGCGGGGATTTCCCCAAAGGAGAGACCCAGTACTTC.

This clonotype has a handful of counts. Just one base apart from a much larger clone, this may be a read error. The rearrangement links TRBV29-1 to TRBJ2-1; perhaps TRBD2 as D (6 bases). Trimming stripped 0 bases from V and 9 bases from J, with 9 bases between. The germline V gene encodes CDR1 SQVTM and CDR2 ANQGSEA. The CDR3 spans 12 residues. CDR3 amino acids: CSVEDRGSEQFF. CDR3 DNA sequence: TGCAGCGTTGAAGATCGGGGGAGTGAGCAGTTCTTC.

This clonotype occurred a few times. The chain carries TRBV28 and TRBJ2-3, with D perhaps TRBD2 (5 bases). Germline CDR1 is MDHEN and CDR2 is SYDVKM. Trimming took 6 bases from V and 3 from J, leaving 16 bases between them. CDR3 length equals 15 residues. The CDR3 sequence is CASRSGSRGTDTQYF. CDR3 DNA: TGTGCCAGCAGGTCTGGGTCGAGAGGGACAGATACGCAGTATTTT.

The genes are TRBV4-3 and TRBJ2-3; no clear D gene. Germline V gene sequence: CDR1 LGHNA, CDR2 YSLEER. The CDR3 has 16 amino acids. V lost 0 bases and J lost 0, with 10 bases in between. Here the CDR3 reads CASSQENDVSTDTQYF. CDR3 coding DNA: TGCGCCAGCAGCCAAGAAAATGACGTGAGCACAGATACGCAGTATTTT.

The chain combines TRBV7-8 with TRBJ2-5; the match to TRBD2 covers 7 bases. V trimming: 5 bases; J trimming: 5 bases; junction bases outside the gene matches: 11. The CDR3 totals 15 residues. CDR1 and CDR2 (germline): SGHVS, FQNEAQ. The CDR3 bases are TGTGCCAGCAGCCCCCGGGGGGTGTTTCGGGAGACCCAGTACTTC. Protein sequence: CASSPRGVFRETQYF.

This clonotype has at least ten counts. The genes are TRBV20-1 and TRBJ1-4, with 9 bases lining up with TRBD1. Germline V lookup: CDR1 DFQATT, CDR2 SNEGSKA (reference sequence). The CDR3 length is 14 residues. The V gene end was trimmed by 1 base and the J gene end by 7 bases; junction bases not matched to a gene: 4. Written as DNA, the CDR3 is TGCAGTGCTAGAGGGGCGGGACAGGGTGAAAAACTGTTTTTT. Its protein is CSARGAGQGEKLFF.

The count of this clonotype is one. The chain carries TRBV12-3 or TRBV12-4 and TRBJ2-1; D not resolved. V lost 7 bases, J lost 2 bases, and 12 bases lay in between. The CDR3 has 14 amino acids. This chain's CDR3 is CASNLRAPYNEQFF. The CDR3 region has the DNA TGTGCCAGCAACCTCCGGGCCCCCTACAATGAGCAGTTCTTC.

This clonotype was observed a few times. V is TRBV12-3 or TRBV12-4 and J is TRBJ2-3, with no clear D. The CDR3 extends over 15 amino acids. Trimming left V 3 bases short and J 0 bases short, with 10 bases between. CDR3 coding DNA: TGTGCCAGCAGTTTTGGGCTGTTTAGCACAGATACGCAGTATTTT. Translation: CASSFGLFSTDTQYF.

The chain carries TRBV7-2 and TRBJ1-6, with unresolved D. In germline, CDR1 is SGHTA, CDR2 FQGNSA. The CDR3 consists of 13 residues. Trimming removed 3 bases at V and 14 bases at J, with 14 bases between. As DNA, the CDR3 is TGTGCCAGCAGCTTTGAGGCTCCGGGTGCCCTCCACTTT. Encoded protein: CASSFEAPGALHF.

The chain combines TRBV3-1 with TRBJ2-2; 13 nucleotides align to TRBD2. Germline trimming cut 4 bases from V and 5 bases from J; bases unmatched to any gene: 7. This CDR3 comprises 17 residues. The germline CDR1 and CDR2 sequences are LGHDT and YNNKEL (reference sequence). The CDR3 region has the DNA TGTGCCAGCAGCCCCCGACTAGCGGGGGGAGGGACCGGGGAGCTGTTTTTT. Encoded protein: CASSPRLAGGGTGELFF. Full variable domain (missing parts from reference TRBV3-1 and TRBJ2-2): DTAVSQTPKYLVTQMGNDKSIKCEQNLGHDTMYWYKQDSKKFLKIMFSYNNKELIINETVPNRFSPKSPDKAHLNLHINSLELGDSAVYFCASSPRLAGGGTGELFFGEGSRLTVL.

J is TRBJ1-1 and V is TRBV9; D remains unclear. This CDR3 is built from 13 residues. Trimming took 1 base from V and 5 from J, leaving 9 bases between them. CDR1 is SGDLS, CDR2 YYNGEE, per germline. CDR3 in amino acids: CASSVSSETEAFF. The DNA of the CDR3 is TGTGCCAGCAGCGTATCGTCTGAGACTGAAGCTTTCTTT.

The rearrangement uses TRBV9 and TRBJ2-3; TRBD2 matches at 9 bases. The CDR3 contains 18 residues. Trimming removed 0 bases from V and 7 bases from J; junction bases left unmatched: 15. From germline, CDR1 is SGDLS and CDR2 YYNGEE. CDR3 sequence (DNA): TGTGCCAGCAGCGTAGAAGGGTCTAGCGGGGCCCGAGAATATACGCAGTATTTT. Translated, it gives CASSVEGSSGAREYTQYF.

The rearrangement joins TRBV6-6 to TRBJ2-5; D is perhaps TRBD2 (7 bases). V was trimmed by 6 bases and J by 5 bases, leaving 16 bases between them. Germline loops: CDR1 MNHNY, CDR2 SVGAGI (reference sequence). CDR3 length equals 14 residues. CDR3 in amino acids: CASRAGAVWETQYF. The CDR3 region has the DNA TGTGCCAGCAGGGCGGGGGCGGTTTGGGAGACCCAGTACTTC.

The CDR3 reads CSARGGTPRQGAGGTEAFF. The CDR3 nucleotides are TGCAGTGCTAGAGGTGGAACCCCAAGACAGGGGGCTGGAGGGACTGAAGCTTTCTTT. This chain connects TRBV20-1 to TRBJ1-1; TRBD1 aligns across 10 bases. The V segment lost 1 base and the J segment 5 bases; nucleotides outside the gene matches: 19. From germline, CDR1 is DFQATT and CDR2 SNEGSKA (reference sequence). This CDR3 spans 19 amino acids.

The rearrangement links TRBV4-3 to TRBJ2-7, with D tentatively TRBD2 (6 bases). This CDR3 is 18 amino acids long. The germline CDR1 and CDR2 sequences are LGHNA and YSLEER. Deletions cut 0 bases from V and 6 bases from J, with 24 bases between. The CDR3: CASSQDFRSLVGGGEQYF. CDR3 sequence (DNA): TGCGCCAGCAGCCAAGATTTCAGGAGTCTAGTGGGAGGCGGCGAGCAGTACTTC.

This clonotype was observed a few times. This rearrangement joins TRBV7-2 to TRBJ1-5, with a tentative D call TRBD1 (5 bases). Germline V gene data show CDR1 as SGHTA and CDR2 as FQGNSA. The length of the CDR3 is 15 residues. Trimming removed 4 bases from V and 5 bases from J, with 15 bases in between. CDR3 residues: CASSWKGLGDQPQHF. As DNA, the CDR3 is TGTGCCAGCAGCTGGAAGGGACTAGGGGATCAGCCCCAGCATTTT.

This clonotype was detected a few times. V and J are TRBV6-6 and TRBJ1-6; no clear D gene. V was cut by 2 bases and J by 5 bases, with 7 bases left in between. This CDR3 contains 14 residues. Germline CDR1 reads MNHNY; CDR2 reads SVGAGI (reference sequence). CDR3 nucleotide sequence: TGTGCCAGCAGTTACCTGAGGGATAATTCACCCCTCCACTTT. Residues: CASSYLRDNSPLHF.

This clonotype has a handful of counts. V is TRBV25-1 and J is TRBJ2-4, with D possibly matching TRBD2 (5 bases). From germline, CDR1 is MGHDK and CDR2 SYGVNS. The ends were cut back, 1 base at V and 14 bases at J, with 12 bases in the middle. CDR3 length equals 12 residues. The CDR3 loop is CASSEFRGFKYF. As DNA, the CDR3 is TGTGCCAGCAGTGAATTCAGAGGGTTCAAGTACTTC.

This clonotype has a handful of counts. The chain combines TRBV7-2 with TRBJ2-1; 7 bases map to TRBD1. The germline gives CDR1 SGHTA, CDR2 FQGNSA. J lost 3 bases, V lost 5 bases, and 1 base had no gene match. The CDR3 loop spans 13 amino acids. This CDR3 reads CASSAGGYNEQFF. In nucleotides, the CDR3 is TGTGCCAGCAGCGCAGGGGGCTACAATGAGCAGTTCTTC. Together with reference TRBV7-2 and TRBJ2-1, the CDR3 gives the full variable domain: GAGVSQSPSNKVTEKGKDVELRCDPISGHTALYWYRQSLGQGLEFLIYFQGNSAPDKSGLPSDRFSAERTGGSVSTLTIQRTQQEDSAVYLCASSAGGYNEQFFGPGTRLTVL.